Listed here are 20 T cell receptor beta chains from one sample, sequenced in a study of PD-1 blockade in mismatch repair-deficient tumors. Profiled with immunoSEQ multiplex PCR; TCRdb holds only in-frame clones, not every one. The table records around 110,000 clones, 65% to 80% of them present only once. The sequencing used peripheral blood, collected 60 weeks after starting pembrolizumab. The receptors here all came from an adult with mismatch repair-deficient cancer.

This clone came up a few times. This sequence joins TRBV27 and TRBJ1-1; possible D gene TRBD1, 6 bases. V was pared by 6 bases and J by 4 bases, with 15 bases between. This CDR3 is built from 14 residues. The germline V gene has CDR1 MNHEY and CDR2 SMNVEV (reference sequence). This chain's CDR3 is CASRTITGFTEAFF. The CDR3 bases are TGTGCCAGCAGGACCATCACAGGGTTCACTGAAGCTTTCTTT.

The V and J genes are TRBV19 and TRBJ1-3; TRBD1 is a possible D gene (6 bases). Germline V gene sequence: CDR1 LNHDA, CDR2 SQIVND (reference sequence). V shed 5 bases and J shed 0 bases, with 17 bases lying between them. The CDR3 extends over 17 amino acids. In DNA, the CDR3 is TGTGCCAGTAGTCCGTGGACAGAGAAGAGCTCTGGAAACACCATATATTTT. It specifies CASSPWTEKSSGNTIYF.

The chain recombines TRBV5-1 with TRBJ2-5; D tentatively fits TRBD1 or TRBD2 (5 bases each). Germline values: CDR1 SGHRS, CDR2 YFSETQ. There are 16 residues in the CDR3. V shed 1 base and J shed 4 bases, with 17 bases lying between them. The CDR3 loop reads CASSLSPQQGAETQYF. The CDR3 DNA reads TGCGCCAGCAGCTTGTCCCCCCAGCAGGGAGCAGAGACCCAGTACTTC.

V is TRBV11-2 and J is TRBJ1-5; TRBD1 might be the D (5 bases). This CDR3 has 15 residues. Germline assignment: CDR1 SGHAT and CDR2 FQNNGV. The germline V and J ends were trimmed by 5 bases and 4 bases, with 15 bases remaining between them. The CDR3 coding sequence is TGTGCCAGCAGCGTTGAGGGGACGTTGAATCAGCCCCAGCATTTT. Translating it yields CASSVEGTLNQPQHF. Full variable domain (outside the CDR3, taken from reference TRBV11-2 and TRBJ1-5): EAGVAQSPRYKIIEKRQSVAFWCNPISGHATLYWYQQILGQGPKLLIQFQNNGVVDDSQLPKDRFSAERLKGVDSTLKIQPAKLEDSAVYLCASSVEGTLNQPQHFGDGTRLSIL.

This rearrangement joins TRBV2 to TRBJ1-2; 9 nucleotides match TRBD1. The CDR3 runs 14 residues. Germline lookup yields CDR1 SNHLY and CDR2 FYNNEI. J lost 2 bases, V lost 6 bases, and 4 bases had no gene match. The CDR3 here is CASSAGTGNYGYTF. CDR3 coding DNA: TGTGCCAGCAGCGCCGGGACAGGGAACTATGGCTACACCTTC. Full variable domain (rest looked up from reference TRBV2 and TRBJ1-2): EPEVTQTPSHQVTQMGQEVILRCVPISNHLYFYWYRQILGQKVEFLVSFYNNEISEKSEIFDDQFSVERPDGSNFTLKIRSTKLEDSAMYFCASSAGTGNYGYTFGSGTRLTVV.

The CDR3 is CASSQNFVGGETQYF. CDR3 sequence (DNA): TGCGCCAGCAGCCAAAATTTTGTAGGCGGTGAGACCCAGTACTTC. The chain employs TRBV4-1 and TRBJ2-5, with unresolved D. This CDR3 has 15 amino acids. Germline V lookup: CDR1 MGHRA, CDR2 YSYEKL. V was pared by 2 bases and J by 5 bases, with 15 bases between.

The chain links TRBV6-1 to TRBJ2-2; D remains unclear. V shed 8 bases and J shed 9 bases, with 10 bases lying between them. Germline V CDR1 and CDR2: MNHNS, SASEGT. CDR3 length: 11 residues. The CDR3 nucleotides are TGTGCCAGCGGCCCCGCTTGGGAGCTGTTTTTT. This encodes CASGPAWELFF.

The genes are TRBV25-1 and TRBJ1-4, with 7 bases matching TRBD1. This CDR3 is 13 amino acids long. The V gene's germline CDR1 is MGHDK and CDR2 SYGVNS. With V trimmed by 8 bases and J by 8 bases, 8 bases remained unmatched. The CDR3 loop reads CASWDSEVEKLFF. CDR3 sequence (DNA): TGTGCCAGCTGGGACAGCGAGGTAGAAAAACTGTTTTTT.

The chain employs TRBV6-1 and TRBJ2-5; 7 bases map to TRBD2. The germline V gene has CDR1 MNHNS and CDR2 SASEGT. V was clipped by 7 bases and J by 1 base; unmatched bases: 3. There are 13 residues in the CDR3. DNA for the CDR3: TGTGCCAGCAAAGCTAGCGGCCAAGAGACCCAGTACTTC. It yields the protein CASKASGQETQYF.

The J gene is TRBJ2-5, the V gene TRBV7-9, with no clear D. CDR3 length: 13 residues. The V gene lost 2 bases and the J gene lost 1 base, with 5 bases spanning the gap. Germline V lookup: CDR1 SEHNR, CDR2 FQNEAQ (reference sequence). CDR3 in DNA: TGTGCCAGCAGCTTACCGTCCCAAGAGACCCAGTACTTC. This sequence encodes CASSLPSQETQYF.

V and J are TRBV5-1 and TRBJ1-1; 8 nucleotides align to TRBD1. The V gene's germline CDR1 is SGHRS and CDR2 YFSETQ. This CDR3 spans 14 amino acids. After removal of 4 bases from V and 1 base from J, the junction contained 3 bases not matched to a gene. DNA of the CDR3: TGCGCCAGCAGCGCGGGACAGGAGAACACTGAAGCTTTCTTT. This translates into CASSAGQENTEAFF.

This sequence joins TRBV5-1 and TRBJ1-4; maybe TRBD1 (6 bases). The V end was cut by 4 bases, the J end by 8 bases, with 9 bases between. The CDR3 is 12 amino acids. Germline CDR1 is SGHRS and CDR2 is YFSETQ. CDR3 nucleotide sequence: TGCGCCAGCAGCCGTACAGGGGAAAAACTGTTTTTT. Translation gives CASSRTGEKLFF.

The chain uses TRBV7-9 and TRBJ1-2, with D perhaps TRBD1 (6 bases). The germline gives CDR1 SEHNR, CDR2 FQNEAQ (reference sequence). V dropped 1 base and J dropped 2 bases, with 11 bases sitting between them. This CDR3 has 15 amino acids. Here the CDR3 DNA reads TGTGCCAGCAGCTTAGAGGACAGACCCAACTATGGCTACACCTTC. Translated: CASSLEDRPNYGYTF.

The chain carries TRBV7-6 and TRBJ1-1; D is possibly TRBD1 (5 bases). Trimming left V 5 bases short and J 2 bases short, with 9 bases between. The CDR3 sequence is 13 residues long. The germline CDR1 and CDR2 sequences are SGHVS and FNYEAQ. Here the CDR3 DNA reads TGTGCCAGCAGCACGGACATAAACACTGAAGCTTTCTTT. Encoded protein: CASSTDINTEAFF.

The V gene is TRBV11-1, the J gene TRBJ2-1; D possibly corresponds to TRBD2 (6 bases). The CDR3 spans 14 residues. Germline V CDR1 and CDR2: SGHAT, FQDESV (reference sequence). Trimming left V 0 bases short and J 11 bases short, with 14 bases between. CDR3 sequence reads: CASSLARPGLKQFF. Written as DNA, the CDR3 is TGTGCCAGCAGCTTAGCGCGCCCGGGACTTAAGCAGTTCTTC.

V and J are TRBV29-1 and TRBJ2-7; D is uncertain. The CDR3 length is 13 residues. The V end lost 1 base, the J end lost 7 bases, and 14 bases lay between the germline ends. Germline lookup yields CDR1 SQVTM and CDR2 ANQGSEA. In DNA form, the CDR3 reads TGCAGCGTTGAAGGGGCAACTGGCCCGGAGCAGTACTTC. Its translation is CSVEGATGPEQYF.

This clone was detected only once. J is TRBJ2-7 and V is TRBV2; D is perhaps TRBD1 (5 bases). The CDR3 length is 12 residues. The germline CDR1 and CDR2 sequences are SNHLY and FYNNEI. V was clipped by 6 bases and J by 3 bases, with 9 bases between them. The CDR3 nucleotides are TGTGCCAGCAGCGCACAGGACTACGAGCAGTACTTC. This sequence encodes CASSAQDYEQYF.

The gene calls are TRBV13 and TRBJ2-7; no definite D call. This CDR3 is built from 13 residues. V lost 2 bases and J lost 5, with 10 bases in between. The V gene's germline CDR1 is PRHDT and CDR2 FYEKMQ (reference sequence). CDR3 nucleotides: TGTGCCAGCAGCTTACTTTTTGGCCACGAGCAGTACTTC. Its protein product is CASSLLFGHEQYF.

The V call is TRBV6-5, the J call TRBJ1-1; 9 bases match TRBD1. This CDR3 contains 13 residues. Germline V gives CDR1 MNHEY, CDR2 SVGAGI. J gave up 8 bases and V 7 bases, and 8 bases lay outside the gene matches. The CDR3 DNA reads as TGTGCCAGCAAAAGGGGACAGGGTAACGAAGCTTTCTTT. The encoded protein is CASKRGQGNEAFF.

The genes are TRBV6-5 and TRBJ2-1; D uncertain. The germline V gene encodes CDR1 MNHEY and CDR2 SVGAGI. With 2 bases removed from V and 0 bases from J, the gap between germline ends came to 8 bases. The CDR3 contains 15 residues. The CDR3, as DNA: TGTGCCAGCAGTTACGGGATTGGCTCCTACAATGAGCAGTTCTTC. It specifies CASSYGIGSYNEQFF.